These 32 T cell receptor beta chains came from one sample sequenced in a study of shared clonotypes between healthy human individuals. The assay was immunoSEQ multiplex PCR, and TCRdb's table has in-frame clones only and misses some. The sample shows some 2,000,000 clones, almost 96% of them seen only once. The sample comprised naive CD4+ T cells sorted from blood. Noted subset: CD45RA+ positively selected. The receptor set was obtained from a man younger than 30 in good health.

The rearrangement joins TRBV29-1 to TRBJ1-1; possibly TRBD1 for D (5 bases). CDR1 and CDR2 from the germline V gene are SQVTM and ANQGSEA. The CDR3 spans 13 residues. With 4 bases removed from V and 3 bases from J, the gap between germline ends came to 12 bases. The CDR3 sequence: CSVVPGGDTEAFF. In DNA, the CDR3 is TGCAGCGTTGTCCCCGGAGGGGACACTGAAGCTTTCTTT.

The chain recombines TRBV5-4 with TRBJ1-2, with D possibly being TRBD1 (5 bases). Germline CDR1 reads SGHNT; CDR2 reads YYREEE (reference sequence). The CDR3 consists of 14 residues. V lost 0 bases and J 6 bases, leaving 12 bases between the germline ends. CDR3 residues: CASSLDRGRDGYTF. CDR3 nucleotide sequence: TGTGCCAGCAGCTTGGATCGGGGCAGAGATGGCTACACCTTC.

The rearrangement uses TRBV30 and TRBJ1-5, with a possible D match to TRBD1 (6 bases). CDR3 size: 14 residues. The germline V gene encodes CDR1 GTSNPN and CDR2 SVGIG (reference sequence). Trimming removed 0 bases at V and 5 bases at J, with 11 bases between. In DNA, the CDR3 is TGTGCCTGGAGTGTAGGGGGAGTCGATCAGCCCCAGCATTTT. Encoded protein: CAWSVGGVDQPQHF.

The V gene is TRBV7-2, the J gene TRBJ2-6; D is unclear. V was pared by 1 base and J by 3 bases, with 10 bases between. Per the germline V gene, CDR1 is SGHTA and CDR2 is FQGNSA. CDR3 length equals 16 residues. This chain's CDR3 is CASSLGVVVGANVLTF. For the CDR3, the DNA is TGTGCCAGCAGCTTAGGGGTAGTGGTTGGGGCCAACGTCCTGACTTTC.

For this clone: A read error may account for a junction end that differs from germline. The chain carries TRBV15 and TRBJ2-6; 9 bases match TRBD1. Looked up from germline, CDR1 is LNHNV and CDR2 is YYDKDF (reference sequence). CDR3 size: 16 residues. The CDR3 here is CATSREQGAGANVLTF. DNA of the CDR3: TGTGCCACCAGCAGAGAACAGGGGGCTGGCGCCAACGTCCTGACTTTC. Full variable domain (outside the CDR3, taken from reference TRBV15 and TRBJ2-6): DAMVIQNPRYQVTQFGKPVTLSCSQTLNHNVMYWYQQKSSQAPKLLFHYYDKDFNNEADTPDNFQSRRPNTSFCFLDIRSPGLGDTAMYLCATSREQGAGANVLTFGAGSRLTVL.

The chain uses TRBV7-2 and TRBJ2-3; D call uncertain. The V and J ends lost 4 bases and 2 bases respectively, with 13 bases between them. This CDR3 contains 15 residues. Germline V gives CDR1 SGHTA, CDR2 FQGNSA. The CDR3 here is CASSYLTLVTDTQYF. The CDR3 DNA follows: TGTGCCAGCAGCTACCTTACCCTGGTCACAGATACGCAGTATTTT.

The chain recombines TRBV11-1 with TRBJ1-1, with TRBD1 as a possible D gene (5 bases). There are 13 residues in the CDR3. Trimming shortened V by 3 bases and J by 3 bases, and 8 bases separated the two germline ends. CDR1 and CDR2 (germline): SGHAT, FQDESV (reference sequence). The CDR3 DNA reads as TGTGCCAGCAGCTTCGGGACCGACACTGAAGCTTTCTTT. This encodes CASSFGTDTEAFF.

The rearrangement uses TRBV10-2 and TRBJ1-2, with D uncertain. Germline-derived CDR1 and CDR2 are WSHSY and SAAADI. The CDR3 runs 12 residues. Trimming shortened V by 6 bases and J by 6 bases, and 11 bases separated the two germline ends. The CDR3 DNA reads TGCGCCAGCAGCGGTCAGGCCAATGGCTACACCTTC. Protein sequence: CASSGQANGYTF.

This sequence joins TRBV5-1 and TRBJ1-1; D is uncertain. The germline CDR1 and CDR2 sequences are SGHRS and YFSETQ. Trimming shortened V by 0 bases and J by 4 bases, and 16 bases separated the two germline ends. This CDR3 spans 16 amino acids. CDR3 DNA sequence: TGCGCCAGCAGCTTGGGCGGCCGCACCAGTGGCACTGAAGCTTTCTTT. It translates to CASSLGGRTSGTEAFF.

The CDR3 nucleotides read TGTGCCAGCAGATTTTCGACAGGGCTCCTTAATTCACCCCTCCACTTT. Translating it yields CASRFSTGLLNSPLHF. V is TRBV5-5 and J is TRBJ1-6; 7 bases are a match to TRBD1. The CDR3 runs to 16 residues. Germline V gene data show CDR1 as SGHKS and CDR2 as YYEKEE (reference sequence). Trimming took 5 bases from V and 6 from J; bases not matched to a gene: 11.

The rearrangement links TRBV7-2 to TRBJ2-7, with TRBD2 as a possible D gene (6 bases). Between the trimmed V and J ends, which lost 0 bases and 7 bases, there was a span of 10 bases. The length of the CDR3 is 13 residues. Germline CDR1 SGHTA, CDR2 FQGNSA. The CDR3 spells CASSLAGLGEQYF. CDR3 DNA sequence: TGTGCCAGCAGCTTAGCGGGACTTGGGGAGCAGTACTTC.

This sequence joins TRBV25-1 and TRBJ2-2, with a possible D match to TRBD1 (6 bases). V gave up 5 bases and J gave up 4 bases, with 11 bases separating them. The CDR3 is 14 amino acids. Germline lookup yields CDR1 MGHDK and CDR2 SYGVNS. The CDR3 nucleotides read TGTGCCAGCAGTCACCCCAGGGGCACCGGGGAGCTGTTTTTT. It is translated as CASSHPRGTGELFF.

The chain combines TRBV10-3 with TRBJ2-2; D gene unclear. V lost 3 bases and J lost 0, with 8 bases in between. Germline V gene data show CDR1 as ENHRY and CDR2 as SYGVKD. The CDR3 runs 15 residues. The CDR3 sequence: CAISDTAPNTGELFF. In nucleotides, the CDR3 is TGTGCCATCAGTGATACAGCCCCGAACACCGGGGAGCTGTTTTTT.

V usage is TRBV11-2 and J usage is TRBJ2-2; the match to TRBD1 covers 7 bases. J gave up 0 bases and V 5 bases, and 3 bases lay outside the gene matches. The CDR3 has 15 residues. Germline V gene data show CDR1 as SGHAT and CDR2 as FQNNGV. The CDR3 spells CASSIGQANTGELFF. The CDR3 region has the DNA TGTGCCAGCAGCATCGGACAGGCGAACACCGGGGAGCTGTTTTTT.

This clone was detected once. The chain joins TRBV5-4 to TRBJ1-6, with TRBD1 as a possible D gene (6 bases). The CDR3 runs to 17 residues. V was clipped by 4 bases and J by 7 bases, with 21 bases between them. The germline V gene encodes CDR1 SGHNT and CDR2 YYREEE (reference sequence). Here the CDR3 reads CASSGGGGGPPNSPLHF. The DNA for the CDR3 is TGTGCCAGCAGCGGGGGCGGGGGAGGCCCGCCCAATTCACCCCTCCACTTT.

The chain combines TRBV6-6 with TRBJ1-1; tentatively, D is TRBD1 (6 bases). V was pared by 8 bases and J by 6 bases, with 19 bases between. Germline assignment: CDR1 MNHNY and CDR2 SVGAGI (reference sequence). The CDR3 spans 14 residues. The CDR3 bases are TGTGCCAGCTATCAGGGGTTTTTGTACCCTGAAGCTTTCTTT. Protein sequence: CASYQGFLYPEAFF.

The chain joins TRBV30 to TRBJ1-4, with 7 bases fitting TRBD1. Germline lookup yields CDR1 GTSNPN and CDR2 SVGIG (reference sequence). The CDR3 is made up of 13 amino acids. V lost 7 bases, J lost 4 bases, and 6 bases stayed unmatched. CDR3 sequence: CAYHGQVNEKLFF. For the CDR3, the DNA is TGTGCCTACCATGGACAGGTTAATGAAAAACTGTTTTTT.

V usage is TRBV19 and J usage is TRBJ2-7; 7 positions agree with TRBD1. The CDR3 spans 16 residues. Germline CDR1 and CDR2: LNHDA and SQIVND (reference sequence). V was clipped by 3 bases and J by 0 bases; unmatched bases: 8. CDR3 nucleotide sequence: TGTGCCAGTAGTATTTCTGGCGGACAGGTCTCCTACGAGCAGTACTTC. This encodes CASSISGGQVSYEQYF.

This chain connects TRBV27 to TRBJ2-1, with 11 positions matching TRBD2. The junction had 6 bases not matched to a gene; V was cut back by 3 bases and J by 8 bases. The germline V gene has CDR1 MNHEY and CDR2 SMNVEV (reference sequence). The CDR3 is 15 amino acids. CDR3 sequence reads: CASSFLAGGPDEQFF. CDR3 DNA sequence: TGTGCCAGCAGTTTTTTAGCGGGAGGGCCAGATGAGCAGTTCTTC.

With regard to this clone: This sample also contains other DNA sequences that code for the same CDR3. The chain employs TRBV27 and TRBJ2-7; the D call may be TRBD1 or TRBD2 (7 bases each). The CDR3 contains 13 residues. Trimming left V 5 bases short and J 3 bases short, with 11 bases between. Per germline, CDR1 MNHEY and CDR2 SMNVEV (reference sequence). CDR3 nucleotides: TGTGCCAGCAGTCCCAGGGGGGGCTACGAGCAGTACTTC. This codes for CASSPRGGYEQYF.

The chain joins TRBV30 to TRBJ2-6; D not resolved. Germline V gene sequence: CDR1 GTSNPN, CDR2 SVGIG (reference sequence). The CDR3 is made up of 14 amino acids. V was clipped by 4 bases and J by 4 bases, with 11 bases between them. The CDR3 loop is CAWNMVGGANVLTF. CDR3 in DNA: TGTGCCTGGAACATGGTGGGAGGGGCCAACGTCCTGACTTTC.

The CDR3 nucleotides are TGTGCCAGCAGCTTAAATATCCAGGGGGACAATGAGCAGTTCTTC. Protein: CASSLNIQGDNEQFF. The chain has TRBV7-9 and TRBJ2-1; 7 bases are a match to TRBD1. The V segment lost 2 bases and the J segment 5 bases; nucleotides outside the gene matches: 6. Germline V lookup: CDR1 SEHNR, CDR2 FQNEAQ (reference sequence). This CDR3 is 15 amino acids long. The full variable domain, rest sourced from reference TRBV7-9 and TRBJ2-1, is DTGVSQNPRHKITKRGQNVTFRCDPISEHNRLYWYRQTLGQGPEFLTYFQNEAQLEKSRLLSDRFSAERPKGSFSTLEIQRTEQGDSAMYLCASSLNIQGDNEQFFGPGTRLTVL.

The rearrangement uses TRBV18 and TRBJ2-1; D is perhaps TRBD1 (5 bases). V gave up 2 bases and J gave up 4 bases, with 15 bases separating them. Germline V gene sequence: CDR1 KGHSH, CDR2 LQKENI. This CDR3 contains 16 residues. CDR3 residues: CASSPFPDIGYNEQFF. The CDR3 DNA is TGTGCCAGCTCACCATTTCCGGACATAGGTTACAATGAGCAGTTCTTC.

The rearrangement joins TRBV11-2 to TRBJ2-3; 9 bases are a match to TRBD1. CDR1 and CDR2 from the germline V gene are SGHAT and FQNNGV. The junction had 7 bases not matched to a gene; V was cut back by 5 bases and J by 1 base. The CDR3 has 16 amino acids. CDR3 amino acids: CASSQQQGARTDTQYF. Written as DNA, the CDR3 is TGTGCCAGCAGCCAGCAACAGGGGGCCCGCACAGATACGCAGTATTTT.

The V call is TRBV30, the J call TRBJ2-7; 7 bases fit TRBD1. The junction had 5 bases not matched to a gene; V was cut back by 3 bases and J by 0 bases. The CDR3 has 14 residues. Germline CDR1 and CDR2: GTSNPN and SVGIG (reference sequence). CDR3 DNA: TGTGCCTGGAGCCAGGGGGTAGACTCCTACGAGCAGTACTTC. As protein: CAWSQGVDSYEQYF.

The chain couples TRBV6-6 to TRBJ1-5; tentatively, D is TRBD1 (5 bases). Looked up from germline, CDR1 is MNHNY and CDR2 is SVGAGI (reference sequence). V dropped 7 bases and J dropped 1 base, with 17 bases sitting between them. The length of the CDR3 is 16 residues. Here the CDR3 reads CASNPGLGISNQPQHF. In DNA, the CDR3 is TGTGCCAGCAATCCGGGACTGGGTATAAGCAATCAGCCCCAGCATTTT.

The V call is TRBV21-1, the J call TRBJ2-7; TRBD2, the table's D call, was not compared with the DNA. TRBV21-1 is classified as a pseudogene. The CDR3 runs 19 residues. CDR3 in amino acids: CASSKVGTLLAGGPYEQYF. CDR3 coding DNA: TGTGCCAGCAGCAAAGTGGGCACCTTACTAGCGGGAGGGCCCTACGAGCAGTACTTC.

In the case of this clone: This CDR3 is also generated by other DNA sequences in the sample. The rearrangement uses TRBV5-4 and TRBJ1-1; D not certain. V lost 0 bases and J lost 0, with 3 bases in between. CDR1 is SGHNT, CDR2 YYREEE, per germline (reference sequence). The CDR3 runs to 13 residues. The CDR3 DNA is TGTGCCAGCAGCTTGGGTTTGAACACTGAAGCTTTCTTT. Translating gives CASSLGLNTEAFF.

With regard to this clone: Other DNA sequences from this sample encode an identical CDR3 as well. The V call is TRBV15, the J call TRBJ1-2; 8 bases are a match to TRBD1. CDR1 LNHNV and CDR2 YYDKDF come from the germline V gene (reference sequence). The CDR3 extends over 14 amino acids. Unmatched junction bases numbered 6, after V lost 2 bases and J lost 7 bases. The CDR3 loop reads CATSRLQGAGGYTF. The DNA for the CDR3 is TGTGCCACCAGCAGACTGCAGGGGGCAGGTGGCTACACCTTC.

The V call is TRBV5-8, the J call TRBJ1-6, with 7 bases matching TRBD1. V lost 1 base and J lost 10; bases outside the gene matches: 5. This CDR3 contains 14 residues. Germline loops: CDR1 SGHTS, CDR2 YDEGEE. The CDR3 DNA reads TGTGCCAGCAGCTTGCGACAGGGAAGCTCACCCCTCCACTTT. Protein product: CASSLRQGSSPLHF.

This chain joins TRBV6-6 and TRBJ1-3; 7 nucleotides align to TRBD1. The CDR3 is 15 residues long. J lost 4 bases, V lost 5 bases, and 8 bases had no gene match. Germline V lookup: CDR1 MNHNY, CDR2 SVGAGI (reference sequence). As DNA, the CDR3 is TGTGCCAGCAGTCCCAATCCGACAGGGGGAAACACCATATATTTT. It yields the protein CASSPNPTGGNTIYF.

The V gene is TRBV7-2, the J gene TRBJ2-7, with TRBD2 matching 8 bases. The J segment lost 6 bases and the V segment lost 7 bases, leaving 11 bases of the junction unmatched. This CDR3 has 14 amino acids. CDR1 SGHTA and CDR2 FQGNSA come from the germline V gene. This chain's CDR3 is CASTPREGPAEQYF. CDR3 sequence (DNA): TGTGCCAGCACCCCTCGGGAGGGCCCGGCCGAGCAGTACTTC.